This T cell receptor beta chain was found in a study of T cell responses to AZD1222 COVID-19 vaccine. On the study more broadly: The analysis combined second doses at about 4 or about 12 weeks. Findings and limits, study-wide: A mostly white British donor set with more females was recruited, and clonal diversity was possibly underestimated. Only a handful of AZD1222 recipients, six or seven in all, had baseline seropositivity. Dominant CD4 TCR responses targeted spike regions 160-218 and 743-854.

With 2 bases removed from V and 4 bases from J, the gap between germline ends came to 14 bases. Germline V gene lookup returns CDR1 LGHDT and CDR2 YNNKEL (reference sequence). The CDR3 extends over 15 amino acids. On this clone: Its antigen remains unknown.

TCRdb's table, derived via immunoSEQ multiplex PCR, lists solely in-frame clones and lacks some. This sample has around 120,000 clones; roughly 89% occur once, and the top ten carry 8.4%. The sequencing here drew on peripheral blood, taken on day 0 of AZD1222 vaccination. This TCR came from an adult in good health. The rearrangement joins TRBV3-1 (or the pseudogene TRBV3-2) to TRBJ1-2; D not resolved. CDR3 in DNA: TGTGCCAGCAGCCAACTTGGAGGCGACGCCTATGGCTACACCTTC. Protein product: CASSQLGGDAYGYTF.